What follows are 10 T cell receptor beta chains derived from one specimen sequenced in a study of radiotherapy plus CTLA-4 blockade in lung cancer. Only in-frame clones appear in the TCRdb table, and some are missing; sequencing was by immunoSEQ multiplex PCR. The data hold 90,000 or so clones, with about 86% observed a single time. The sample here was peripheral blood, taken from a patient treated with radiotherapy plus ipilimumab. These receptors were taken from a human donor with non-small cell lung cancer who had a partial response to radiotherapy plus ipilimumab.

The chain is built from TRBV19 and TRBJ2-5; 10 bases map to TRBD2. J lost 5 bases, V lost 3 bases, and 6 bases had no gene match. Germline V gene sequence: CDR1 LNHDA, CDR2 SQIVND (reference sequence). The CDR3 is 15 amino acids. The CDR3 reads CASSIPGLAWETQYF. Here the CDR3 DNA reads TGTGCCAGTAGTATCCCGGGACTAGCGTGGGAGACCCAGTACTTC.

This clone was recorded once. The rearrangement links TRBV2 to TRBJ1-6, with D maybe TRBD1 (5 bases). Germline-derived CDR1 and CDR2 are SNHLY and FYNNEI. V was pared by 6 bases and J by 0 bases, with 9 bases between. The CDR3 length is 15 residues. The CDR3 nucleotides are TGTGCCAGCAGGCGTGACAGCTCCTATAATTCACCCCTCCACTTT. Translating it yields CASRRDSSYNSPLHF.

This chain uses TRBV6-6 with TRBJ1-1, with D possibly matching TRBD1 (6 bases). Deletions cut 5 bases from V and 2 bases from J, with 15 bases between. This CDR3 has 15 residues. Germline CDR1 is MNHNY and CDR2 is SVGAGI (reference sequence). CDR3 nucleotides: TGTGCCAGCAGTCCGCCGGGACAACGAAACACTGAAGCTTTCTTT. Encoded protein: CASSPPGQRNTEAFF.

The chain uses TRBV5-1 and TRBJ1-1; D gene uncertain. This CDR3 has 12 amino acids. The germline V gene encodes CDR1 SGHRS and CDR2 YFSETQ. Trimming left V 5 bases short and J 1 base short, with 6 bases between. The CDR3 nucleotides are TGCGCCAGCAGGCAGGAGAACACTGAAGCTTTCTTT. This encodes CASRQENTEAFF.

V gene TRBV11-2 combines with J gene TRBJ1-3, with D hard to call. The CDR3 has 16 amino acids. CDR1 SGHAT and CDR2 FQNNGV come from the germline V gene. The V end lost 1 base, the J end lost 9 bases, and 19 bases lay between the germline ends. The CDR3 coding sequence is TGTGCCAGCAGCTTAGGAGGTGTCGCCTTGTTCGGCACCATATATTTT. This sequence encodes CASSLGGVALFGTIYF.

This rearrangement joins TRBV5-6 to TRBJ1-2; D gene ambiguous. The CDR3 length is 14 residues. Trimming removed 4 bases from V and 7 bases from J, with 17 bases in between. CDR1 SGHDT and CDR2 YYEEEE come from the germline V gene. CDR3 in amino acids: CASSVTGNDGGYTF. DNA for the CDR3: TGTGCCAGCAGCGTTACCGGGAACGATGGTGGCTACACCTTC.

This chain joins TRBV2 and TRBJ2-7, with 13 positions matching TRBD2. Per germline, CDR1 SNHLY and CDR2 FYNNEI. J gave up 5 bases and V 3 bases, and 7 bases lay outside the gene matches. This CDR3 contains 16 residues. CDR3 protein: CASSDSVGLAGDEQYF. Written as DNA, the CDR3 is TGTGCCAGCAGTGATAGTGTTGGACTAGCGGGAGACGAGCAGTACTTC.

V usage is TRBV18 and J usage is TRBJ2-3; D gene unclear. The V and J ends lost 6 bases and 3 bases respectively, with 19 bases between them. CDR1 is KGHSH, CDR2 LQKENI, per germline. CDR3 size: 16 residues. The CDR3 sequence is CASSPAMSVRTDTQYF. The CDR3, as DNA: TGTGCCAGCTCGCCTGCCATGAGTGTTCGTACAGATACGCAGTATTTT.

This chain connects TRBV7-2 to TRBJ2-1; 9 nucleotides match TRBD1. The CDR3 contains 15 residues. Per the germline V gene, CDR1 is SGHTA and CDR2 is FQGNSA. The junction had 8 bases not matched to a gene; V was cut back by 5 bases and J by 6 bases. The CDR3 reads CASSQMGTGRNEQFF. In DNA form, the CDR3 reads TGTGCCAGCAGCCAGATGGGGACAGGGCGCAATGAGCAGTTCTTC.

This chain uses TRBV11-3 with TRBJ2-1; 7 nucleotides align to TRBD2. The CDR3 runs 16 residues. J was trimmed by 7 bases and V by 1 base; bases with no gene match: 10. Per germline, CDR1 SGHNT and CDR2 YENEEA. The CDR3 region is CASSLGGGRSKNEQFF. In nucleotides, the CDR3 is TGTGCCAGCAGCTTAGGTGGCGGGAGATCGAAAAATGAGCAGTTCTTC.